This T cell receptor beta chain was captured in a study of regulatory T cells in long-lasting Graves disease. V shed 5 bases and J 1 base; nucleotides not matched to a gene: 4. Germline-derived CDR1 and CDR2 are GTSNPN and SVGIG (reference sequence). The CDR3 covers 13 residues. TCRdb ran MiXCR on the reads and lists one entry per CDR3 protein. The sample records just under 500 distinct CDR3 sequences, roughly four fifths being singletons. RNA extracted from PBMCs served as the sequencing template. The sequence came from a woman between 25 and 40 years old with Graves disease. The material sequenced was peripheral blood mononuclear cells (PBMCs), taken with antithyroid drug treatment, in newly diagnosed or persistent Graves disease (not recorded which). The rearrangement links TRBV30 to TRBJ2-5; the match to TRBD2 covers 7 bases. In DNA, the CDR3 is TGTGCCTGGTCCGGCGGGGGCCAAGAGACCCAGTACTTC. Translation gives CAWSGGGQETQYF.